The clone carrying this T cell receptor beta chain has more than one count but fewer than ten. Its antigen remains unidentified. The data are from a study of identical twins. In TCRdb, the 5' RACE reads were re-called with MiXCR into one record per CDR3 protein. The sample has approximately 680,000 distinct CDR3 sequences, under 8.5% seen once. The study, taken as a whole, reports: Models underpredicted monozygotic twin sharing of out-of-frame TCR alpha. Because invariant MAIT and iNKT cells could be present, zero-insertion analyses could be partly confounded. Within cord blood, abundant beta clonotypes carried fewer insertions, but memory repertoires showed no such trend. Within twin pairs, the out-of-frame alpha sequences they shared showed excess low generation probability.

This CDR3 is built from 17 residues. V lost 5 bases, J lost 7 bases, and 8 bases stayed unmatched. The germline V gene encodes CDR1 SGHTA and CDR2 FQGNSA. These data are also associated with another study on yellow fever vaccine responses in identical twins.

The V gene is TRBV7-2, the J gene TRBJ2-1; 16 bases are a match to TRBD2. Sequenced input: PBMCs. This sequence was found in a woman younger than 30 in good health. Here the CDR3 reads CASSLPTGLAGGNEQFF. CDR3 coding DNA: TGTGCCAGCAGCCTGCCTACGGGACTAGCGGGGGGGAATGAGCAGTTCTTC.